This T cell receptor (beta chain) was documented in a study of graft-versus-host responses after intestinal transplantation. Study outcomes and limitations: Early post-transplant declines in HvG were associated with peak levels of circulating GvH clones. Detected in recipient marrow were GvH clones, some of which were first observed in ileum or blood.

In the case of this clone: Antigen specificity is unknown.

Germline V gene sequence: CDR1 SGDLS, CDR2 YYNGEE. The germline V and J ends were trimmed by 0 bases and 1 base, with 12 bases remaining between them. This CDR3 comprises 16 residues. Method: immunoSEQ multiplex PCR; TCRdb's copy keeps in-frame clones and lacks some. The sample shows roughly 90,000 clones, 88% of them seen only once. The source material was unstimulated CD4+ T cells sorted from spleen or lymph node cells, sampled before transplant. The receptor was derived from a human donor who was the organ donor for an intestinal transplant. This sequence joins TRBV9 and TRBJ2-3, with D possibly TRBD2 on 5 matching bases. The CDR3 DNA reads as TGTGCCAGCAGCGTAGACGGTCCCGGGGGCACAGATACGCAGTATTTT. This translates into CASSVDGPGGTDTQYF.